A selection of T cell receptor beta chains follows, all from one sample in a study of control samples from healthy donors and cancer patients. Sequenced by immunoSEQ multiplex PCR; TCRdb stores in-frame clones only, minus some. The sample includes some 120,000 clones, about 88% of them seen just once. What was sequenced was blood. Every receptor here comes from a woman between 70 and 85 years old in good health. Both conserved end residues are part of each CDR3. Each record gives: D gene, J gene, clone size, V gene, CDR3 DNA, CDR3 protein. A D gene is named only where the DNA matches it firmly. Size values are once, few and many counts, or a class for expanded clones, and some rows have none.

>TRBD1|TRBJ1-2|.|TRBV14
TGTGCCAGCAGCGGGGACAGGGTTGGCTACACCTTC
CASSGDRVGYTF
>TRBD1|TRBJ1-1|.|TRBV12-3/TRBV12-4
TGTGCCACCAGGGGGCATTACACTGAAGCTTTCTTT
CATRGHYTEAFF
>TRBD2|TRBJ2-3|.|TRBV5-6
TGTGCCAGCAGCCCCGGGACTACCACAGATACGCAGTATTTT
CASSPGTTTDTQYF
>.|TRBJ1-1|.|TRBV18
TGTGCCAGCTCACCACCGCACCTCTATGGAGCTTTCTTT
CASSPPHLYGAFF
>TRBD1|TRBJ1-2|once|TRBV10-3
TGTGCCATCAGTGAGTTTACAGGGGGCTCTTATGGCTACACCTTC
CAISEFTGGSYGYTF
>.|TRBJ2-2|once|TRBV7-9
TGTGCCAGCAGCACCTCCGGGGGGCTGAGCTACACCGGGGAGCTGTTTTTT
CASSTSGGLSYTGELFF
>.|TRBJ1-1|.|TRBV19
TGTGCCAGTAGTATAGATGGGGGGGGAAAACCTGAAGCTTTCTTT
CASSIDGGGKPEAFF
>.|TRBJ1-2|.|TRBV5-1
TGCGCCAGCAGCTTGCTGGCAGCCTATGGCTACACCTTC
CASSLLAAYGYTF
>TRBD1|TRBJ2-6|.|TRBV5-1
TGCGCCAGCAGCTTGCCAGGGGGTGTGGGGGCCAACGTCCTGACTTTC
CASSLPGGVGANVLTF
>.|TRBJ1-1|.|TRBV7-2
TGTGCCAGCACCCCCGGAAACCCCACTGAAGCTTTCTTT
CASTPGNPTEAFF
>.|TRBJ1-3|.|TRBV9
TGTGCCAGCAGCGTAGAAGGAAACTCTGGAAACACCATATATTTT
CASSVEGNSGNTIYF
>.|TRBJ1-1|.|TRBV18
TGTGCCAGCTCACCTGGGGCGACACAGACGGACACTGAAGCTTTCTTT
CASSPGATQTDTEAFF
>TRBD1|TRBJ2-1|once|TRBV5-6
TGTGCCAGCAGCTTCGATACAGGGGGCTACAATGAGCAGTTCTTC
CASSFDTGGYNEQFF
>.|TRBJ1-1|few|TRBV27
TGTGCCAGCAGTCCTCTAGGCAGAAACCTCCTTGGCACTGAAGCTTTCTTT
CASSPLGRNLLGTEAFF
>TRBD1|TRBJ2-5|.|TRBV24-1
TGTGCCACCAGTGCCCCGACAGGGGGCCTCGGAGAGACCCAGTACTTC
CATSAPTGGLGETQYF
>TRBD1|TRBJ1-6|.|TRBV27
TGTGCCAGCAGGGGTCCTCGAGGGGGCTATTATAATTCACCCCTCCACTTT
CASRGPRGGYYNSPLHF
>TRBD2|TRBJ2-7|.|TRBV11-3
TGTGCCAGCAGCTTAGTGACTAGCGGGGGGGCATACGAGCAGTACTTC
CASSLVTSGGAYEQYF
>.|TRBJ1-2|.|TRBV21-1
TGTGCCAGCAGCAAAGGGCGGGACATCCTTTTCTATGGCTACACCTTC
CASSKGRDILFYGYTF
>.|TRBJ1-2|once|TRBV7-8
TGTGCCAGCAGCCCCAGAGGGGGTCGCTATGGCTACACCTTC
CASSPRGGRYGYTF
>TRBD1|TRBJ2-7|.|TRBV15
TGTGCCACCAGCGGCGACTTGACAGGGGTCTACGAGCAGTACTTC
CATSGDLTGVYEQYF
>.|TRBJ2-2|.|TRBV12-5
TGTGCTAGTGCGGAAACCGGGGAGCTGTTTTTT
CASAETGELFF
>.|TRBJ1-2|.|TRBV5-6
TGTGCCAGCAGCTCCAGGGACTATGGCTACACCTTC
CASSSRDYGYTF
>.|TRBJ2-5|once|TRBV5-1
TGCGCCAGCAGCCTACAGCCAGACCAAGAGACCCAGTACTTC
CASSLQPDQETQYF
>.|TRBJ1-2|once|TRBV7-2
TGTGCCAGCAGCTTAATTCGGGTGTCTAACTATGGCTACACCTTC
CASSLIRVSNYGYTF
>TRBD1|TRBJ2-7|.|TRBV6-1
TGTGCCAGCAGTGAGGGACAGGCCTACGTTGGGCAGTACTTC
CASSEGQAYVGQYF
>.|TRBJ1-1|.|TRBV9
TGTGCCAGCAGCGTAGGTGGACAGAACACTGAAGCTTTCTTT
CASSVGGQNTEAFF
>.|TRBJ2-5|.|TRBV7-9
TGTGCCAGCAGCCCGGGACTCGGAGAGACCCAGTACTTC
CASSPGLGETQYF